This T cell receptor (beta chain) was identified in a study of cytomegalovirus exposure and HLA in healthy donors. Points from the study as a whole: TCR beta chain V- and J-gene trimming was linked, in a later analysis, to a missense variant in DCLRE1C. Under in vitro conditions, three CMV-associated chains were confirmed as specific for CMV antigens. Productive rates of about 90% or about 30% were seen for most TCR beta V segments in an earlier analysis. DRB1 had the most TCR associations and HLA-C the fewest, a later analysis found, with rates varying by HLA locus.

Germline V lookup: CDR1 MNHNS, CDR2 SASEGT. This CDR3 is 14 amino acids long. V dropped 5 bases and J dropped 6; count of bases not matched to a gene: 4. The PCR was carried out with 60 Vbeta primers and 13 Jbeta primers. Repertoires were generated with immunoSEQ multiplex PCR, while TCRdb's copy carries only in-frame clones and drops some. The sample lists about 110,000 clones, roughly 71% occurring once. Regarding this clone: Its matching antigen is unknown.

The chain combines TRBV6-1 with TRBJ1-2; 12 bases fit TRBD1. Sequencing used PBMCs. The sequence was collected from a woman aged 70 to 79 in good health and CMV-seropositive. Here the CDR3 reads CASSWDRGQDGYTF. CDR3 DNA: TGTGCCAGCAGTTGGGACAGGGGGCAGGATGGCTACACCTTC.